Here is one T cell receptor beta chain with its context. This entry belongs to a study of blood T cell repertoires in COVID-19. Data came from immunoSEQ multiplex PCR; TCRdb stores just in-frame clones and leaves some out. The sample lists a few hundred thousand clones, less than 95% seen once, with 0.6% in the top ten. The V end was cut by 8 bases, the J end by 4 bases, with 20 bases between. The germline CDR1 and CDR2 sequences are MNHEY and SVGAGI. This CDR3 is built from 15 residues. Cohort placement rested on clinical history that participants reported themselves. Material: PBMCs or T cells enriched from blood (not recorded which). This TCR was recovered from a man aged 18 to 30 who had recovered from COVID-19. The gene calls are TRBV6-5 and TRBJ1-2; D remains unclear. The CDR3 nucleotides read TGTGCCAGCCATCGGGTCACCCTTACCTTCTATGGCTACACCTTC. It specifies CASHRVTLTFYGYTF.